This passage covers 6 T cell receptor beta chains from one sample sequenced in a study of T cell clonality in common variable immunodeficiency. Study-level results: Fewer deletions and N-nucleotide insertions were reportedly seen in common variable immunodeficiency TCR beta sequences.

Measured with immunoSEQ multiplex PCR; TCRdb has only the in-frame clones, and not every one. The sample presents tens of thousands of clones, none singletons. These TCRs' antigens remain unknown. Sequencing input: peripheral blood mononuclear cells. The receptors stem from a human donor with common variable immunodeficiency.

Incomplete CDR3 DNA: TGTGCCAGTAGTATATTGGCAGGGGGTGACTATGGC. Protein product: CASSILAGGDYG. The CDR3 as a whole reads CASSILAGGDYGYTF. V gene TRBV19 combines with J gene TRBJ1-2; 7 bases align to TRBD1. The observed sequence ends 3 residues before the CDR3 terminus, with the missing tail filled in from the germline J gene. With 2 bases clipped from V and 3 bases from J, the junction kept 6 bases outside the gene matches. This CDR3 region has 15 residues. Germline V gene sequence: CDR1 LNHDA, CDR2 SQIVND (reference sequence).

This clone has just a few counts. The CDR3 is cut off 3 residues early in the read; its end comes from the germline J gene. The rearrangement joins TRBV6-1 to TRBJ1-2, with D possibly being TRBD1 (5 bases). Germline V gene data show CDR1 as MNHNS and CDR2 as SASEGT. The CDR3 has 13 residues. CDR3 residues: CASSETRGLGYTF. CDR3 bases read: TGTGCCAGCAGTGAAACGCGGGGGTTGGGC.

CDR3 DNA, as far as it was read: TGTGCCAGCAGCTGGCTAGCGGGGGGCTCGTACGAG. Amino acids: CASSWLAGGSYE. The full-length CDR3 reads as CASSWLAGGSYEQYF. This sequence joins TRBV6-4 and TRBJ2-7, with 11 positions matching TRBD2. The CDR3 goes on 3 residues after the read ends, and that part is filled in from the germline J gene. Germline V gene sequence: CDR1 MRHNA, CDR2 SNTAGT. The CDR3 length is 15 residues. The V gene end was trimmed by 6 bases and the J gene end by 4 bases; junction bases not matched to a gene: 8.

This clone was detected a few times. The read ends 3 residues before the CDR3 terminus; that terminus is restored from the germline J gene. This chain links TRBV18 with TRBJ2-1, with D tentatively TRBD2 (6 bases). CDR3 size: 13 residues. V was shortened by 6 bases and J by 6 bases, with 12 bases between the two germline ends. Germline V gives CDR1 KGHSH, CDR2 LQKENI. The DNA read from the CDR3 is TGTGCCAGCTCTACGCTTAGCGGCAATGAG. The encoded protein is CASSTLSGNE. The whole CDR3 is CASSTLSGNEQFF.

With regard to this clone: The DNA ends 3 residues before the CDR3 does, and the rest of the CDR3 is filled in from the germline J gene. This chain links TRBV18 with TRBJ2-3, with a weak D call TRBD1 (6 bases). Germline V gene lookup returns CDR1 KGHSH and CDR2 LQKENI. This CDR3 contains 16 residues. V shed 3 bases and J shed 2 bases, with 15 bases lying between them. The covered CDR3 bases are TGTGCCAGCTCACCCAGAACAGGGAAGGTCACAGATACG. This sequence encodes CASSPRTGKVTDT. The entire CDR3 protein is CASSPRTGKVTDTQYF.

This clone was counted only a few times. The read comes to an end 3 residues before the CDR3 does, leaving the germline J gene to fill in the end. The rearrangement uses TRBV23-1 and TRBJ1-5; 8 nucleotides match TRBD1. TRBV23-1 is marked as an open reading frame, function uncertain. The CDR3 consists of 17 residues. V lost 4 bases, J lost 1 base, and 9 bases stayed unmatched. The chain's CDR3 is CASSPHQDRASNQPQHF. The DNA read from the CDR3 is TGCGCCAGCAGTCCTCACCAGGACAGGGCAAGCAATCAGCCC.